This T cell receptor (beta chain) was identified in a study of PD-L1 blockade in urothelial cancer. Study-level background: When patients started atezolizumab in the mid-2010s, it was given at 1,200 mg intravenously every 3 weeks.

Notes on this clone: Its target is not known.

Clones were read by immunoSEQ multiplex PCR, and TCRdb kept only the in-frame ones, dropping some. In the table there are approximately 24,000 clones, roughly 90% of which are singletons. Study outcomes and limitations: Below-median blood TCR clonality before treatment forecast better survival.

The J segment lost 2 bases and the V segment lost 0 bases, leaving 4 bases of the junction unmatched. The germline CDR1 and CDR2 sequences are GTSNPN and SVGIG (reference sequence). The CDR3 has 16 amino acids. The receptor was isolated from a man between 60 and 75 years old with urothelial cancer. The V gene is TRBV30, the J gene TRBJ2-1; 10 bases match TRBD2. Material: PBMCs, obtained around atezolizumab (anti-PD-L1) treatment. The DNA of the CDR3 is TGTGCCTGGAGTGTACTTGGACTAGCGGCCTACAATGAGCAGTTCTTC. Amino acids: CAWSVLGLAAYNEQFF.